These 18 T cell receptor beta chains were sequenced from one sample in a study of OX40 agonist ivuxolimab in advanced cancers. Generated by immunoSEQ multiplex PCR, the TCRdb table keeps only in-frame clones and is missing some. The data hold about 83,000 clones, with roughly 88% observed a single time. This specimen was CD4+ or CD8+ T cells sorted from blood, taken in a trial of the OX40 agonist ivuxolimab. The receptors come from an adult with an advanced solid tumor such as melanoma, head and neck, liver or kidney cancer.

This chain connects TRBV7-2 to TRBJ1-1; D unresolved. CDR1 SGHTA and CDR2 FQGNSA come from the germline V gene. The V and J ends lost 6 bases and 1 base respectively, with 9 bases between them. This CDR3 is built from 13 residues. The CDR3 DNA is TGTGCCAGCAGATACACAGCGAACACTGAAGCTTTCTTT. Its protein is CASRYTANTEAFF.

This clone showed up just once. The V gene is TRBV7-2, the J gene TRBJ2-5; 7 bases match TRBD1. This CDR3 is 13 amino acids long. The V and J ends lost 3 bases and 5 bases, in that order; junction bases with no gene match: 3. Germline assignment: CDR1 SGHTA and CDR2 FQGNSA. CDR3 nucleotides: TGTGCCAGCAGCTTTAACAGGGGTGAGACCCAGTACTTC. Encoded protein: CASSFNRGETQYF.

V gene TRBV30 combines with J gene TRBJ1-3; D is unclear. The V end lost 0 bases, the J end lost 4 bases, and 7 bases lay between the germline ends. The CDR3 is 13 residues long. The germline CDR1 and CDR2 sequences are GTSNPN and SVGIG (reference sequence). The CDR3 sequence is CAWSVQGGNTIYF. CDR3 bases: TGTGCCTGGAGTGTACAAGGGGGAAACACCATATATTTT.

The chain links TRBV27 to TRBJ1-5, with D unclear. The CDR3 is 14 amino acids. V lost 4 bases, J lost 3 bases, and 10 bases lay in between. Germline CDR1 reads MNHEY; CDR2 reads SMNVEV (reference sequence). CDR3 sequence reads: CASSYKSANQPQHF. The CDR3 nucleotides are TGTGCCAGCAGTTACAAGAGTGCCAATCAGCCCCAGCATTTT.

Only a few counts were recorded for this clone. V usage is TRBV5-4 and J usage is TRBJ1-3; possible D gene TRBD1, 5 bases. V dropped 3 bases and J dropped 0 bases, with 7 bases sitting between them. The CDR3 sequence is 14 residues long. The germline V gene encodes CDR1 SGHNT and CDR2 YYREEE (reference sequence). The CDR3 DNA reads TGTGCCAGCAGCTGGGGGGTCTCTGGAAACACCATATATTTT. It specifies CASSWGVSGNTIYF. Using reference TRBV5-4 and TRBJ1-3 for the parts outside the CDR3, the full variable domain is ETGVTQSPTHLIKTRGQQVTLRCSSQSGHNTVSWYQQALGQGPQFIFQYYREEENGRGNFPPRFSGLQFPNYSSELNVNALELDDSALYLCASSWGVSGNTIYFGEGSWLTVV.

This chain links TRBV10-3 with TRBJ1-1; tentative D call: TRBD1 (6 bases). The CDR3 consists of 13 residues. Trimming took off 8 bases at V and 1 base at J, with 11 bases between the two ends. Germline values: CDR1 ENHRY, CDR2 SYGVKD. CDR3 sequence: CAIGQPQNTEAFF. The CDR3 DNA follows: TGTGCCATCGGACAGCCCCAGAACACTGAAGCTTTCTTT.

The chain is built from TRBV28 and TRBJ1-5; D may be TRBD1 (5 bases). Germline lookup yields CDR1 MDHEN and CDR2 SYDVKM. CDR3 size: 15 residues. V lost 6 bases to trimming and J lost 1 base, with 13 bases between them. Here the CDR3 reads CASRTRDGSNQPQHF. The CDR3, as DNA: TGTGCCAGCAGGACCCGGGACGGAAGCAATCAGCCCCAGCATTTT.

V is TRBV19 and J is TRBJ1-2; D is possibly TRBD1 (5 bases). Germline lookup yields CDR1 LNHDA and CDR2 SQIVND (reference sequence). The CDR3 consists of 15 residues. V was pared by 3 bases and J by 2 bases, with 13 bases between. The CDR3 DNA reads TGTGCCAGTAGTATTCAACCAGGGTTGAACTATGGCTACACCTTC. Amino acid sequence: CASSIQPGLNYGYTF. Together with reference TRBV19 and TRBJ1-2, the CDR3 gives the full variable domain: DGGITQSPKYLFRKEGQNVTLSCEQNLNHDAMYWYRQDPGQGLRLIYYSQIVNDFQKGDIAEGYSVSREKKESFPLTVTSAQKNPTAFYLCASSIQPGLNYGYTFGSGTRLTVV.

The chain is built from TRBV6-5 and TRBJ2-7, with D uncertain. Germline lookup yields CDR1 MNHEY and CDR2 SVGAGI. The CDR3 sequence is 14 residues long. Trimming removed 4 bases from V and 0 bases from J, with 10 bases in between. The CDR3 region is CASSSAAVSYEQYF. CDR3 in DNA: TGTGCCAGCAGTTCGGCGGCAGTCTCCTACGAGCAGTACTTC.

The rearrangement links TRBV7-6 to TRBJ1-3; D gene uncertain. V lost 5 bases to trimming and J lost 3 bases, with 5 bases between them. The CDR3 covers 12 residues. The germline V gene has CDR1 SGHVS and CDR2 FNYEAQ. In nucleotides, the CDR3 is TGTGCCAGCAGCCAGGATGGAAACACCATATATTTT. Its protein is CASSQDGNTIYF.

This clone has a handful of counts. The chain has TRBV30 and TRBJ2-3, with 7 bases identical to TRBD1. The CDR3 totals 14 residues. Germline assignment: CDR1 GTSNPN and CDR2 SVGIG (reference sequence). The J segment lost 5 bases and the V segment lost 4 bases, leaving 9 bases of the junction unmatched. The CDR3 nucleotides are TGTGCCTGGAAACAGGGGTATGGCATAGATACGCAGTATTTT. Its translation: CAWKQGYGIDTQYF.

This chain connects TRBV9 to TRBJ2-3; a weak D match, TRBD2 (5 bases). From germline, CDR1 is SGDLS and CDR2 YYNGEE. Trimming removed 0 bases at V and 8 bases at J, with 13 bases between. CDR3 length equals 14 residues. Here the CDR3 reads CASSVGRLGATQYF. The CDR3 nucleotides are TGTGCCAGCAGCGTAGGCAGGTTGGGAGCTACGCAGTATTTT.

The rearrangement joins TRBV19 to TRBJ2-7; 8 bases agree with TRBD2. The CDR3 contains 14 residues. CDR1 LNHDA and CDR2 SQIVND come from the germline V gene (reference sequence). V lost 6 bases to trimming and J lost 6 bases; unmatched junction nucleotides: 10. This chain's CDR3 is CASSQRESGTEQYF. The CDR3 nucleotides read TGTGCCAGTAGCCAGCGGGAGAGTGGAACCGAGCAGTACTTC.

V gene TRBV5-5 combines with J gene TRBJ2-5; D is ambiguous. The CDR3 has 14 amino acids. Germline V gene sequence: CDR1 SGHKS, CDR2 YYEKEE (reference sequence). The V end lost 1 base, the J end lost 2 bases, and 9 bases lay between the germline ends. The CDR3 bases are TGTGCCAGCAGCTTGCTCACGCAACAAGAGACCCAGTACTTC. Translated: CASSLLTQQETQYF.

The chain couples TRBV7-8 to TRBJ2-3; the D is unclear. The CDR3 is 14 residues long. Trimming left V 3 bases short and J 6 bases short, with 13 bases between. Looked up from germline, CDR1 is SGHVS and CDR2 is FQNEAQ. The CDR3 spells CASSFQFMLDTQYF. In DNA form, the CDR3 reads TGTGCCAGCAGCTTCCAATTTATGTTGGATACGCAGTATTTT.

The chain is built from TRBV15 and TRBJ2-7; 9 bases align to TRBD1. Trimming took 4 bases from V and 2 from J; bases not matched to a gene: 12. Looked up from germline, CDR1 is LNHNV and CDR2 is YYDKDF (reference sequence). CDR3 length: 17 residues. CDR3: CATSIGPTGQGPYEQYF. DNA of the CDR3: TGTGCCACCAGCATTGGCCCGACGGGACAGGGCCCCTACGAGCAGTACTTC.

The rearrangement uses TRBV18 and TRBJ1-2, with TRBD1 matching 9 bases. V was clipped by 0 bases and J by 5 bases; unmatched bases: 1. Germline CDR1 is KGHSH and CDR2 is LQKENI. The CDR3 runs to 14 residues. This CDR3 reads CASSPPGTGYGYTF. The CDR3 DNA sequence: TGTGCCAGCTCACCACCGGGGACAGGGTATGGCTACACCTTC. The entire variable domain, with the rest obtained from reference TRBV18 and TRBJ1-2, is as follows: NAGVMQNPRHLVRRRGQEARLRCSPMKGHSHVYWYRQLPEEGLKFMVYLQKENIIDESGMPKERFSAEFPKEGPSILRIQQVVRGDSAAYFCASSPPGTGYGYTFGSGTRLTVV.

This clone was recorded once. The genes are TRBV5-5 and TRBJ1-1, with TRBD1 matching over 8 bases. The CDR3 consists of 14 residues. Germline V lookup: CDR1 SGHKS, CDR2 YYEKEE (reference sequence). With 4 bases clipped from V and 3 bases from J, the junction kept 5 bases outside the gene matches. CDR3 coding DNA: TGTGCCAGCAGCCCAGGACAGGGATACACTGAAGCTTTCTTT. Protein product: CASSPGQGYTEAFF.